This record concerns one T cell receptor (beta chain) sequence. Its antigen is unidentified. This record belongs to a study of OX40 agonist ivuxolimab in advanced cancers. Study context: A mean age of around 66 years, range about 20 to 79, was recorded, and over 65% were male. Study results and limitations: Antigen specificity was not determined for the expanded peripheral T cells.

Libraries were prepared by immunoSEQ multiplex PCR; TCRdb keeps only in-frame clonotypes and omits some of them. Of approximately 89,000 clones in the sample, around 88% were seen once. This material consisted of CD4+ or CD8+ T cells sorted from blood, taken in a trial of the OX40 agonist ivuxolimab. This clonotype was sampled from an adult with an advanced solid tumor such as melanoma, head and neck, liver or kidney cancer.

The CDR3 region is CSVESGAITDTQYF. CDR3 DNA sequence: TGCAGCGTTGAAAGTGGAGCGATCACAGATACGCAGTATTTT. The chain joins TRBV29-1 to TRBJ2-3; D gene ambiguous. The CDR3 loop spans 14 amino acids. V dropped 2 bases and J dropped 2 bases, with 11 bases sitting between them. Germline CDR1 and CDR2: SQVTM and ANQGSEA.